Below, 25 T cell receptor beta chains from the same sample are listed, as sequenced in a study of tumor and adjacent non-tumor tissue in lung cancer. This sample's RNA came from whole unsorted tissue. TCRbeta libraries were built with three rounds of nested PCR, modified from ARM-PCR. TCRdb processed the multiplex PCR reads anew with MiXCR; each CDR3 protein has one entry. The profile shows tens of thousands of distinct CDR3 sequences, about 80% of them singletons. Sequencing was done on a sample of lung tumor tissue. All receptors come from a man aged 60 to 69 with non-small cell lung cancer.

Concerning this clonotype itself: Given the absence of the conserved phenylalanine or tryptophan at the CDR3 end, a read error is likely. V is TRBV5-1 and J is TRBJ1-2, with no clear D. The V and J ends lost 3 bases and 4 bases respectively, with 7 bases between them. The CDR3 has 12 residues. CDR1 and CDR2 (germline): SGHRS, YFSETQ. CDR3 sequence (DNA): TGCGCCAGCAGCTCCGGGTTCTATGGCTACACCATC. Protein sequence: CASSSGFYGYTI.

In regard to this clonotype: The germline gene is not matched at one end of the junction; a read error may be the cause. The chain uses TRBV5-5 and TRBJ2-5, with D tentatively TRBD2 (5 bases). The CDR3 extends over 14 amino acids. Germline V gene sequence: CDR1 SGHKS, CDR2 YYEKEE (reference sequence). Here the CDR3 reads CVSGLQRVQETQYF. DNA for the CDR3: TGTGTCAGCGGCTTGCAGAGGGTCCAAGAGACCCAGTACTTC.

This clonotype has more than one count but fewer than ten. A much larger clone differs from this one at a single base, so this may be a read error. The rearrangement uses TRBV5-1 and TRBJ1-2; 8 nucleotides line up with TRBD1. The CDR3 loop spans 13 amino acids. V gave up 3 bases and J gave up 9 bases; unmatched junction bases: 7. Looked up from germline, CDR1 is SGHRS and CDR2 is YFSETQ. The CDR3, as DNA: TGCGCCAGCAGCTGGACAGGGACGGACTGCTACACCTTC. Its translation is CASSWTGTDCYTF.

Regarding this clonotype: One junction end disagrees with the germline gene, perhaps due to a read error. The chain is built from TRBV20-1 and TRBJ2-5; 7 bases fit TRBD2. Germline V gene lookup returns CDR1 DFQATT and CDR2 SNEGSKA (reference sequence). The CDR3 sequence is 14 residues long. CDR3 nucleotides: TGCAGTGCTAGGGCTAGCGGTAAACAAGAGACCCAATACTTC. Its protein product is CSARASGKQETQYF.

The chain employs TRBV18 and TRBJ2-3, with 10 bases fitting TRBD1. The CDR3 is 16 amino acids. J gave up 0 bases and V 6 bases, and 6 bases lay outside the gene matches. The germline gives CDR1 KGHSH, CDR2 LQKENI. CDR3 in amino acids: CASSRQGATSTDTQYF. CDR3 nucleotide sequence: TGTGCCAGCTCTCGACAGGGGGCGACAAGCACAGATACGCAGTATTTT.

Only a few counts were recorded for this clonotype. The junction departs from germline at one end; a sequencing error may be responsible. In nucleotides, the CDR3 is TGTGCTAGTGCTTTGGAGTCTAGCGGATTTACCACCCAACCGGACGAGCAGTACTTC. It translates to CASALESSGFTTQPDEQYF. The chain is built from TRBV12-5 and TRBJ2-7; the match to TRBD2 covers 7 bases. Germline CDR1 LGHNT, CDR2 FRNRAP. This CDR3 spans 19 amino acids.

Concerning this clonotype: A junction boundary mismatches the germline segment, possibly from a read error. The chain has TRBV6-5 and TRBJ2-2; D could derive from TRBD1 or TRBD2 (6 bases each). CDR3 length: 13 residues. Germline-derived CDR1 and CDR2 are MNHEY and SVGAGI. Here the CDR3 DNA reads TGTGTTAGCAGTTACAAGGGGGGCGGGGAGCTGCTTTTT. Translating it yields CVSSYKGGGELLF.

Regarding this clonotype: A much more abundant neighbour one base away suggests this may be a read error. The chain has TRBV5-4 and TRBJ1-2; tentative D call: TRBD1 (5 bases). The CDR3 is 17 amino acids. CDR1 SGHNT and CDR2 YYREEE come from the germline V gene (reference sequence). Trimming left V 7 bases short and J 3 bases short, with 25 bases between. In DNA form, the CDR3 reads TGTGCCAGCGGCCCCGGGGCCACCGGTAAAGATTACTATGGCTACACCTTC. Its translation: CASGPGATGKDYYGYTF.

V and J are TRBV2 and TRBJ1-2, with a possible D match to TRBD1 (5 bases). Germline V gene sequence: CDR1 SNHLY, CDR2 FYNNEI. This CDR3 comprises 14 residues. Trimming took off 2 bases at V and 2 bases at J, with 9 bases between the two ends. The CDR3 loop is CASSESPGNYGYTF. In DNA, the CDR3 is TGTGCCAGCAGTGAAAGCCCAGGGAACTATGGCTACACCTTC.

This clonotype has only one observation. The missing conserved phenylalanine or tryptophan at the end of this CDR3 makes a read error likely. The chain uses TRBV20-1 and TRBJ2-7; perhaps TRBD2 as D (6 bases). Deletions cut 6 bases from V and 7 bases from J, with 22 bases between. Per the germline V gene, CDR1 is DFQATT and CDR2 is SNEGSKA (reference sequence). The CDR3 contains 14 residues. The CDR3 nucleotides read TGCAGTGCCCCGAAGTCGGGAGACATAGGAGAGCAGTACTTA. Translation gives CSAPKSGDIGEQYL.

As concerns this clonotype: Possible read error: a much larger clone is one base away. The rearrangement links TRBV6-5 to TRBJ1-2; D is perhaps TRBD1 (5 bases). CDR3 length equals 12 residues. In germline, CDR1 is MNHEY, CDR2 SVGAGI. The CDR3 DNA reads TGTGCCAGCTATCGAGGGGACTATGACTACACCTTC. This gives the protein CASYRGDYDYTF.

As for this clonotype: As the CDR3 is not closed by the conserved phenylalanine or tryptophan, this likely results from a read error. CDR3 sequence reads: CASSEGGGLNQPQHL. The CDR3 DNA is TGCGCCAGCAGTGAAGGGGGAGGCCTCAATCAGCCCCAGCATCTT. The chain combines TRBV6-1 with TRBJ1-5; TRBD1 is a possible D gene (6 bases). Per the germline V gene, CDR1 is MNHNS and CDR2 is SASEGT. The CDR3 consists of 15 residues.

About this clonotype: A single base separates this from a much larger clone, so it may be a read error. The genes are TRBV5-1 and TRBJ1-5; no definite D call. Per germline, CDR1 SGHRS and CDR2 YFSETQ. This CDR3 is 15 amino acids long. The CDR3 region has the DNA TGCGCCGGCAGCTTGGCAGGCAGTGGAAATCAGCCCCAGCATTTT. This sequence encodes CAGSLAGSGNQPQHF. The entire variable domain, with the rest obtained from reference TRBV5-1 and TRBJ1-5, is as follows: KAGVTQTPRYLIKTRGQQVTLSCSPISGHRSVSWYQQTPGQGLQFLFEYFSETQRNKGNFPGRFSGRQFSNSRSEMNVSTLELGDSALYLCAGSLAGSGNQPQHFGDGTRLSIL.

This clonotype came up a few times. A much larger clone lies a single base off, so this may be a read error. The CDR3 end shows no conserved phenylalanine or tryptophan, and so a read error is likely. The chain has TRBV5-1 and TRBJ2-7, with 9 nucleotides matching TRBD1. V shed 4 bases and J 3 bases; nucleotides not matched to a gene: 5. The germline CDR1 and CDR2 sequences are SGHRS and YFSETQ. This CDR3 is 14 amino acids long. CDR3 sequence reads: CASSPSTGGYEQYI. CDR3 coding DNA: TGCGCCAGCAGCCCTTCGACAGGGGGCTACGAGCAGTACATC.

This clonotype rates as medium-sized. The chain couples TRBV11-1 to TRBJ2-5; D is uncertain. The CDR3 sequence is 14 residues long. Deletions cut 1 base from V and 0 bases from J, with 6 bases between. Per the germline V gene, CDR1 is SGHAT and CDR2 is FQDESV (reference sequence). This CDR3 is CASSLDTYQETQYF. CDR3 sequence (DNA): TGTGCCAGCAGCTTAGACACTTACCAAGAGACCCAGTACTTC. Combining the CDR3 with reference TRBV11-1 and TRBJ2-5 gives the whole variable domain EAEVAQSPRYKITEKSQAVAFWCDPISGHATLYWYRQILGQGPELLVQFQDESVVDDSQLPKDRFSAERLKGVDSTLKIQPAELGDSAMYLCASSLDTYQETQYFGPGTRLLVL.

The V gene is TRBV7-3, the J gene TRBJ2-3; possibly TRBD1 for D (5 bases). CDR3 length: 15 amino acids. Looked up from germline, CDR1 is SGHTA and CDR2 is FQGTGA. Trimming removed 1 base at V and 4 bases at J, with 12 bases between. For the CDR3, the DNA is TGTGCCAGCAGCTTAAGCAGGGTTTCTTCAGATACGCAGTATTTT. Translating gives CASSLSRVSSDTQYF. Full variable domain (outside the CDR3, taken from reference TRBV7-3 and TRBJ2-3): GAGVSQTPSNKVTEKGKYVELRCDPISGHTALYWYRQSLGQGPEFLIYFQGTGAADDSGLPNDRFFAVRPEGSVSTLKIQRTERGDSAVYLCASSLSRVSSDTQYFGPGTRLTVL.

This clonotype was seen ten or more times. The rearrangement uses TRBV6-1 and TRBJ1-5; weak D call: TRBD1 (5 bases). CDR3 length: 15 residues. Trimming pared 0 bases from V and 0 bases from J, leaving 6 bases between. The germline V gene has CDR1 MNHNS and CDR2 SASEGT. In nucleotides, the CDR3 is TGTGCCAGCAGTGAAGCGGGGGGTAGCAATCAGCCCCAGCATTTT. Protein product: CASSEAGGSNQPQHF.

Comments on this clonotype: One junction end does not reproduce the germline sequence, and a read error may be involved. Here the CDR3 DNA reads TGTGCCTGCAGCTTGGTTTCGGGAGGCTACAATGAGCAATTCTTC. The encoded protein is CACSLVSGGYNEQFF. The rearrangement links TRBV5-6 to TRBJ2-1; 7 nucleotides line up with TRBD2. Looked up from germline, CDR1 is SGHDT and CDR2 is YYEEEE. The CDR3 covers 15 residues.

On this clonotype itself: One base away lies a much larger clone, so this may be a sequencing read error. This chain links TRBV28 with TRBJ2-3, with D possibly TRBD2 on 6 matching bases. The CDR3 consists of 16 residues. Germline V gives CDR1 MDHEN, CDR2 SYDVKM. CDR3 in amino acids: CASRGLLYREKDTQCF. The DNA for the CDR3 is TGTGCCAGCAGGGGGTTACTATACCGGGAGAAAGATACGCAGTGTTTT.

This clonotype showed up just a few times. The chain couples TRBV24-1 to TRBJ2-1; 8 bases match TRBD1. J gave up 8 bases and V 4 bases, and 9 bases lay outside the gene matches. CDR3 length: 15 residues. CDR1 KGHDR and CDR2 SFDVKD come from the germline V gene. Written as DNA, the CDR3 is TGTGCCACCAGTGAGCCTGGACAGGGTATCGATGAGCAGTTCTTC. Translating it yields CATSEPGQGIDEQFF.

Comment on this clonotype: Since the CDR3 does not end with the conserved phenylalanine or tryptophan, this likely comes from a read error. The chain is built from TRBV29-1 and TRBJ2-7; a weak D match, TRBD2 (5 bases). The germline V gene encodes CDR1 SQVTM and CDR2 ANQGSEA. The CDR3 has 13 residues. CDR3 sequence: CRVEIRGSLEQYL. CDR3 nucleotide sequence: TGCAGAGTAGAAATCAGAGGGAGTCTAGAGCAGTACTTA.

This clonotype is termed medium-sized. The gene calls are TRBV10-3 and TRBJ2-1; TRBD1 is a possible D gene (5 bases). V was clipped by 0 bases and J by 6 bases, with 9 bases between them. The CDR3 is 14 residues long. CDR1 and CDR2 from the germline V gene are ENHRY and SYGVKD. CDR3 nucleotides: TGTGCCATCAGTGAGTCGAGTAGGGGCAATGAGCAGTTCTTC. This gives the protein CAISESSRGNEQFF.

The rearrangement joins TRBV20-1 to TRBJ2-1, with D tentatively TRBD1 (6 bases). The ends were cut back, 5 bases at V and 0 bases at J, with 11 bases in the middle. Germline CDR1 reads DFQATT; CDR2 reads SNEGSKA (reference sequence). This CDR3 is built from 14 residues. The CDR3 bases are TGCAGTGCTGGCCAGGACAGCTCCTACAATGAGCAGTTCTTC. Translating it yields CSAGQDSSYNEQFF.

This clonotype was seen repeatedly, ten times or more. The rearrangement joins TRBV20-1 to TRBJ2-1; D is unresolved. Germline V CDR1 and CDR2: DFQATT, SNEGSKA (reference sequence). There are 15 residues in the CDR3. Trimming stripped 3 bases from V and 2 bases from J, with 14 bases between. The CDR3 DNA reads as TGCAGTGCTAGGCCCCCACTCGAAGCCTACAATGAGCAGTTCTTC. Translating it yields CSARPPLEAYNEQFF.

Concerning this clonotype: A read error may produce the germline difference seen at one junction end. This rearrangement joins TRBV6-6 to TRBJ2-1; D is undetermined. From germline, CDR1 is MNHNY and CDR2 SVGAGI (reference sequence). The CDR3 contains 12 residues. This chain's CDR3 is CASSITGDEQSF. The CDR3 DNA sequence: TGTGCCAGCAGTATTACTGGTGATGAGCAGTCCTTC.